The 15 T cell receptor beta chains reported below all come from one sample, sequenced in a study of untreated major depressive disorder. Points from the study as a whole: Compared with controls, depressed patients showed more TRBV05-01 (Vbeta 5.1) usage in CD4+ T cells.

Profiled with immunoSEQ multiplex PCR; TCRdb holds only in-frame clones, not every one. The top ten hold 1.5% to 2% of the sample, which has about 15,000 clones, around nine tenths seen once. No cognate antigen is known for these TCRs. The material sequenced was CD4+ T cells from PBMCs. These receptors came from a woman in her 30s with major depressive disorder.

This sequence joins TRBV18 and TRBJ2-2; D uncertain. Germline loops: CDR1 KGHSH, CDR2 LQKENI. CDR3 size: 16 residues. V was trimmed by 3 bases and J by 2 bases, leaving 13 bases between them. The CDR3 is CASSPLVAGNTGELFF. Here the CDR3 DNA reads TGTGCCAGCTCACCTCTGGTAGCAGGAAACACCGGGGAGCTGTTTTTT.

The V call is TRBV6-1, the J call TRBJ2-7; the match to TRBD1 covers 7 bases. The germline gives CDR1 MNHNS, CDR2 SASEGT. V shed 1 base and J 4 bases; nucleotides not matched to a gene: 4. The CDR3 is 14 amino acids. CDR3 protein: CASSEGDRRYEQYF. The CDR3 DNA follows: TGTGCCAGCAGTGAAGGGGACAGAAGATACGAGCAGTACTTC.

The CDR3 spells CASSLGTLRGGDQPQHF. The CDR3 coding sequence is TGTGCCAGCAGCCTCGGGACTCTCCGGGGGGGGGATCAGCCCCAGCATTTT. The J gene is TRBJ1-5, the V gene TRBV7-8, with a possible D match to TRBD1 (5 bases). CDR1 and CDR2 (germline): SGHVS, FQNEAQ. The CDR3 totals 17 residues. V shed 5 bases and J shed 5 bases, with 22 bases lying between them.

The J gene is TRBJ2-2, the V gene TRBV18; TRBD1 agrees at 7 bases. The V segment lost 0 bases and the J segment 7 bases; nucleotides outside the gene matches: 8. The germline V gene has CDR1 KGHSH and CDR2 LQKENI. The CDR3 loop spans 16 amino acids. The CDR3 bases are TGTGCCAGCTCACCACCCTCGACAGGGTGGGGCGGGGAGCTGTTTTTT. This codes for CASSPPSTGWGGELFF.

This chain joins TRBV9 and TRBJ1-1, with no clear D. The CDR3 consists of 13 residues. Germline values: CDR1 SGDLS, CDR2 YYNGEE. With 0 bases removed from V and 1 base from J, the gap between germline ends came to 4 bases. The DNA of the CDR3 is TGTGCCAGCAGCGTAGAGGGGAACACTGAAGCTTTCTTT. This encodes CASSVEGNTEAFF.

The J gene is TRBJ2-1, the V gene TRBV5-4, with 8 bases matching TRBD2. CDR1 and CDR2 (germline): SGHNT, YYREEE (reference sequence). With 4 bases clipped from V and 3 bases from J, the junction kept 6 bases outside the gene matches. This CDR3 is built from 15 residues. CDR3 residues: CASSRSGINYNEQFF. CDR3 bases: TGTGCCAGCAGCCGTAGCGGGATCAACTACAATGAGCAGTTCTTC. The full variable domain, its missing parts supplied by reference TRBV5-4 and TRBJ2-1, is ETGVTQSPTHLIKTRGQQVTLRCSSQSGHNTVSWYQQALGQGPQFIFQYYREEENGRGNFPPRFSGLQFPNYSSELNVNALELDDSALYLCASSRSGINYNEQFFGPGTRLTVL.

The sample holds a few counts of this clone. The V call is TRBV11-3, the J call TRBJ2-1, with D perhaps TRBD1 or TRBD2 (5 bases each). This CDR3 has 16 amino acids. V was shortened by 1 base and J by 8 bases, with 18 bases between the two germline ends. Per the germline V gene, CDR1 is SGHNT and CDR2 is YENEEA. This chain's CDR3 is CASSLVSLFGTYEQFF. DNA of the CDR3: TGTGCCAGCAGCTTAGTTTCTCTGTTCGGGACGTATGAGCAGTTCTTC.

The rearrangement joins TRBV7-2 to TRBJ1-1, with D unclear. Germline values: CDR1 SGHTA, CDR2 FQGNSA. V lost 1 base and J lost 0, with 9 bases in between. This CDR3 contains 15 residues. CDR3 DNA: TGTGCCAGCAGCTTAGAGCACACACTGAACACTGAAGCTTTCTTT. The encoded protein is CASSLEHTLNTEAFF. Variable domain in full (rest from reference TRBV7-2 and TRBJ1-1): GAGVSQSPSNKVTEKGKDVELRCDPISGHTALYWYRQSLGQGLEFLIYFQGNSAPDKSGLPSDRFSAERTGGSVSTLTIQRTQQEDSAVYLCASSLEHTLNTEAFFGQGTRLTVV.

This sequence joins TRBV5-1 and TRBJ2-1, with TRBD1 matching over 9 bases. Germline V CDR1 and CDR2: SGHRS, YFSETQ. Germline trimming cut 4 bases from V and 5 bases from J; bases unmatched to any gene: 10. This CDR3 is 16 amino acids long. For the CDR3, the DNA is TGCGCCAGCAGCGCCCCCGGGACAGGGCCCAACAATGAGCAGTTCTTC. Translated: CASSAPGTGPNNEQFF.

The chain joins TRBV23-1 to TRBJ2-5, with D unclear. TRBV23-1 is annotated as an ORF whose role is uncertain. V was shortened by 7 bases and J by 5 bases, with 17 bases between the two germline ends. The CDR3 covers 14 residues. The CDR3 DNA is TGCGCCAGCACAAACAGACTTCGTGGGGAGACCCAGTACTTC. Translating gives CASTNRLRGETQYF.

The rearrangement joins TRBV15 to TRBJ1-1, with D possibly TRBD1 on 6 matching bases. Between the trimmed V and J ends, which lost 3 bases and 3 bases, there was a span of 14 bases. The germline gives CDR1 LNHNV, CDR2 YYDKDF (reference sequence). The CDR3 runs 15 residues. For the CDR3, the DNA is TGTGCCACCAGCAGGGACAGCGCGGGGTACACTGAAGCTTTCTTT. This codes for CATSRDSAGYTEAFF. Based on the CDR3 plus reference TRBV15 and TRBJ1-1, the full variable domain is DAMVIQNPRYQVTQFGKPVTLSCSQTLNHNVMYWYQQKSSQAPKLLFHYYDKDFNNEADTPDNFQSRRPNTSFCFLDIRSPGLGDTAMYLCATSRDSAGYTEAFFGQGTRLTVV.

The chain joins TRBV6-4 to TRBJ1-2; 9 bases map to TRBD1. V lost 6 bases to trimming and J lost 3 bases; unmatched junction nucleotides: 8. The V gene's germline CDR1 is MRHNA and CDR2 SNTAGT. The CDR3 consists of 15 residues. The CDR3 DNA follows: TGTGCCAGCAGAGCCCGGACAGGGGAGGACTATGGCTACACCTTC. Translating it yields CASRARTGEDYGYTF.

This clone is a singleton in its sample. The J gene is TRBJ1-2, the V gene TRBV7-9; the match to TRBD1 covers 8 bases. Trimming at V came to 1 base and at J to 4 bases, leaving 8 bases not matched to a gene. This CDR3 is built from 16 residues. CDR1 and CDR2 from the germline V gene are SEHNR and FQNEAQ (reference sequence). Written as DNA, the CDR3 is TGTGCCAGCAGCTTAGAAGTTGGACAGGGTACCTATGGCTACACCTTC. It translates to CASSLEVGQGTYGYTF.

V and J are TRBV7-9 and TRBJ1-1; D remains ambiguous. V was clipped by 2 bases and J by 7 bases, with 5 bases between them. The CDR3 is 11 residues long. Germline-derived CDR1 and CDR2 are SEHNR and FQNEAQ (reference sequence). CDR3 bases: TGTGCCAGCAGCTTAACCGGTGAAGCTTTCTTT. It specifies CASSLTGEAFF.

The chain carries TRBV7-8 and TRBJ2-1; 8 nucleotides agree with TRBD2. Germline V gene lookup returns CDR1 SGHVS and CDR2 FQNEAQ. The CDR3 has 17 residues. V was pared by 2 bases and J by 4 bases, with 10 bases of the junction left unmatched. CDR3 nucleotides: TGTGCCAGCAGCTTAATCGGGAGGGCGCATGGGTACAATGAGCAGTTCTTC. It yields the protein CASSLIGRAHGYNEQFF.